These T cell receptor beta chains were read from a single sample in a study of blood T cell repertoires in COVID-19. TCRdb's table, derived via immunoSEQ multiplex PCR, lists solely in-frame clones and lacks some. Counted here are just under 50,000 clones, 79% occurring once; the ten biggest clones make up roughly 25%. Sequencing was done on a sample of peripheral blood. These receptors were collected from a man aged 65 to 85 with acute or convalescent COVID-19. Both conserved end residues are part of each CDR3. A D gene is named only where the DNA matches it firmly. Expanded clones are given a class, and other clones once, few, many or no size at all.

clone_size d_call j_call v_call cdr3_nt cdr3_aa
NA NA TRBJ1-5 TRBV28 TGTGCCAGCAGTTGGCAGGGTTCGAGTCAGCCCCAGCATTTT CASSWQGSSQPQHF
once TRBD2 TRBJ2-1 TRBV6-4 TGTGCCAGCAGTGACTCGATTGCGGGGGGGAACAATGAGCAGTTCTTC CASSDSIAGGNNEQFF
NA NA TRBJ1-2 TRBV5-4 TGTGCCAGCAGCTTGGGGAGTGGAGAACTCTATGGCTACACCTTC CASSLGSGELYGYTF
NA TRBD2 TRBJ2-3 TRBV5-4 TGTGCCAGCAGCTCGGGACTAGCGGTAGATACGCAGTATTTT CASSSGLAVDTQYF
NA TRBD1 TRBJ2-6 TRBV28 TGTGCCAGCAGTCCCGGACAGGGGGCCTCAATTAGGGCCAACGTCCTGACTTTC CASSPGQGASIRANVLTF
few NA TRBJ1-2 TRBV3-1/TRBV3-2 TGTGCCAGCAGCCAAAACCGACAGTCCTATGGCTACACCTTC CASSQNRQSYGYTF
few NA TRBJ1-3 TRBV4-1 TGCGCCAGCAGCCACCCTAGAGGCCTCTCTGGAAACACCATATATTTT CASSHPRGLSGNTIYF
NA NA TRBJ1-4 TRBV29-1 TGCAGCGTGAATAGGGGATTAAATGAAAAACTGTTTTTT CSVNRGLNEKLFF
once TRBD2 TRBJ2-3 TRBV4-1 TGCGCCAGCAGCCCACCTAGCGGGTACACAGATACGCAGTATTTT CASSPPSGYTDTQYF
once TRBD1 TRBJ1-4 TRBV27 TGTGCCAGCAGTGGGACAGGGGGAGGTAGGGAAAAACTGTTTTTT CASSGTGGGREKLFF
NA NA TRBJ2-5 TRBV11-3 TGTGCCAGCAGCCCTCGGACTTACGAGGGCACCCAGTACTTC CASSPRTYEGTQYF
NA TRBD1 TRBJ2-4 TRBV6-6 TGTGCCAGCAGTCGGAGGGACAGGGGCATTCAGTACTTC CASSRRDRGIQYF
NA TRBD2 TRBJ2-5 TRBV5-8 TGTGCCAGCAGCTTGGGACTAGCGGGTAGCCAAGAGACCCAGTACTTC CASSLGLAGSQETQYF
NA TRBD1 TRBJ1-2 TRBV6-5 TGTGCCAGCAGTTATAGGCAGGGGGGTCCTGCAATTGGCTACACCTTC CASSYRQGGPAIGYTF
NA NA TRBJ1-1 TRBV6-2/TRBV6-3 TGTGCCAGCAGCAGGGCGGGGGAAAGAGTCACTGAAGCTTTCTTT CASSRAGERVTEAFF
NA TRBD2 TRBJ2-1 TRBV7-3 TGTGCCAGCAGCCGGGGACTAGCGGGGGTAAATGAGCAGTTCTTC CASSRGLAGVNEQFF
NA TRBD1 TRBJ2-1 TRBV7-2 TGTGCCAGCAGACGACAGGGTTCCTACAATGAGCAGTTCTTC CASRRQGSYNEQFF
NA NA TRBJ2-7 TRBV7-2 TGTGCCAGCAGCTCTCCCGACAGGTTAACCGGCGAGCAGTACTTC CASSSPDRLTGEQYF
few NA TRBJ2-3 TRBV29-1 TGCAGCGTTGCCAGGGGCGAGGATACGCAGTATTTT CSVARGEDTQYF
NA TRBD1 TRBJ1-1 TRBV2 TGTGCCAGCAGTGAAGGTGTCGAGGGGGCGAGAACTGAAGCTTTCTTT CASSEGVEGARTEAFF
few TRBD1 TRBJ1-1 TRBV3-1/TRBV3-2 TGTGCCAGCAGCCTCCGACAGGGAAGTACTGAAGCTTTCTTT CASSLRQGSTEAFF
NA NA TRBJ2-5 TRBV29-1 TGCAGCGTTGGGGGCTCCGGAGCCAGCTGGGAGACCCAGTACTTC CSVGGSGASWETQYF
NA TRBD2 TRBJ2-3 TRBV9 TGTGCCAGCAGCGTAGTTAGCGGGGGTGATACGCAGTATTTT CASSVVSGGDTQYF
NA NA TRBJ2-5 TRBV7-3 TGTGCCAGCAGCTTAGACTACCAAGAGACCCAGTACTTC CASSLDYQETQYF
NA NA TRBJ1-5 TRBV6-5 TGTGCCAGCAGTATCCTGACAGTCAATCAGCCCCAGCATTTT CASSILTVNQPQHF
NA TRBD2 TRBJ2-5 TRBV5-1 TGCGCCAGCAGCTTGGTTCTAGCGGGAGACCAAGAGACCCAGTACTTC CASSLVLAGDQETQYF
NA NA TRBJ2-1 TRBV18 TGTGCCAGCTCACCACGGGACGGGACAAATGAGCAGTTCTTC CASSPRDGTNEQFF
many TRBD1 TRBJ2-3 TRBV5-1 TGCGCCAGCAGCTTGGGGGACAGGCCTGGGTCTAGCACAGATACGCAGTATTTT CASSLGDRPGSSTDTQYF
NA TRBD2 TRBJ2-7 TRBV5-1 TGCGCCAGCAGCCCGGACCCGGGACTAGCGAGTTACGAGCAGTACTTC CASSPDPGLASYEQYF
NA NA TRBJ1-1 TRBV4-3 TGCGCCAGCAGCCAAGATCTAGGCCTGAACACTGAAGCTTTCTTT CASSQDLGLNTEAFF
NA NA TRBJ2-3 TRBV11-1 TGTGCCAGCAGCTTACAGAGCACAGATACGCAGTATTTT CASSLQSTDTQYF
NA TRBD1 TRBJ1-1 TRBV5-1 TGCGCCAGCAGCTTGGAGACAGGGTGGACTGAAGCTTTCTTT CASSLETGWTEAFF
NA TRBD1 TRBJ2-3 TRBV28 TGTGCCGGAAGGACAGGGGGCCAAGATACGCAGTATTTT CAGRTGGQDTQYF
NA TRBD2 TRBJ2-1 TRBV6-5 TGTGCCAGCAGTTCGACCCTCATAGCGGGGGGCAATGAGCAGTTCTTC CASSSTLIAGGNEQFF
NA NA TRBJ2-7 TRBV6-2/TRBV6-3 TGTGCCAGCAGTTGGGACAACTTCGAGCAGTACTTC CASSWDNFEQYF
NA NA TRBJ1-4 TRBV5-8 TGTGCCAGCAGCTTGGAGCGAGACGCACGCCCTGGAAAACTGTTTTTT CASSLERDARPGKLFF
NA NA TRBJ1-5 TRBV5-5 TGTGCCAGCAGCCCCGGGGGGGATAGCAATCAGCCCCAGCATTTT CASSPGGDSNQPQHF
NA NA TRBJ1-4 TRBV19 TGTGCCACCGGGGGTCCCGATACTTCTAATGAAAAACTGTTTTTT CATGGPDTSNEKLFF
NA NA TRBJ2-3 TRBV6-2/TRBV6-3 TGTGCCAGCAGTTACGCGTCTGGGGCCGACACAGATACGCAGTATTTT CASSYASGADTDTQYF
NA NA TRBJ1-5 TRBV7-9 TGTGCCAGCAGCCTCATCCCGGATCAGCCCCAGCATTTT CASSLIPDQPQHF
few NA TRBJ1-3 TRBV7-7 TGTGCCAGCAGCTCCCGCTCTGGAAACACCATATATTTT CASSSRSGNTIYF
NA TRBD1 TRBJ2-3 TRBV29-1 TGCAGCGTCAACCTGGGACAGGTGGTTGCAGATACGCAGTATTTT CSVNLGQVVADTQYF
few NA TRBJ1-3 TRBV3-1/TRBV3-2 TGTGCCAGCAGCCAAGATTCAGGGTTTGGAAACACCATATATTTT CASSQDSGFGNTIYF
NA NA TRBJ1-1 TRBV28 TGTGCCAGCAGTTACCAGGCCATCAACACTGAAGCTTTCTTT CASSYQAINTEAFF
NA NA TRBJ1-1 TRBV7-3 TGTGCCAGCAGCTCGGACAGGAACACTGAAGCTTTCTTT CASSSDRNTEAFF
NA TRBD2 TRBJ2-5 TRBV19 TGTGCCAGTAGTACCGGGACTAGCGGGAGAGATGGGGAGACCCAGTACTTC CASSTGTSGRDGETQYF
once TRBD1 TRBJ1-4 TRBV6-5 TGTGCCAGCACCAAGGACAGGGGGGCTGAAAAACTGTTTTTT CASTKDRGAEKLFF
NA TRBD1 TRBJ2-2 TRBV2 TGTGCCAGCAGTGATCGGCCAGGGGGATACACCGGGGAGCTGTTTTTT CASSDRPGGYTGELFF
NA NA TRBJ2-5 TRBV5-1 TGCGCCAGCAGCTTGGCGGGAGTTCAGGGCCAAGAGACCCAGTACTTC CASSLAGVQGQETQYF
NA TRBD1 TRBJ1-1 TRBV10-3 TGTGCCATCAGTGAGCGACAGGGTCGGACTGAAGCTTTCTTT CAISERQGRTEAFF
few NA TRBJ1-5 TRBV6-5 TGTGCCAGCAGTATGACAAGGAATCAGCCCCAGCATTTT CASSMTRNQPQHF
NA NA TRBJ2-1 TRBV6-6 TGTGCCAGCAGCCGAGAGCTTCGACAGGTCAACGACCCTTACAATGAGCAGTTCTTC CASSRELRQVNDPYNEQFF
NA TRBD1 TRBJ1-1 TRBV28 TGTGCCAGCAGCCCTAACAGGGGGAACACTGAAGCTTTCTTT CASSPNRGNTEAFF
NA TRBD2 TRBJ2-5 TRBV3-1/TRBV3-2 TGTGCCAGCAGCCACTTAGCGGGGGGTTCGGAGACCCAGTACTTC CASSHLAGGSETQYF
NA TRBD2 TRBJ2-1 TRBV9 TGTGCCAGCAGCGTCCAGGGACTAGCGCCGGGGAATGAGCAGTTCTTC CASSVQGLAPGNEQFF